In its sample, the clone carrying this T cell receptor beta chain was seen once. RNA served as the template for amplifying TCR beta CDR3 regions. Investigators did first-round RT-PCR with HTBI primers, then second-round multiplex PCR. TCRdb re-derived calls from the multiplex PCR reads in MiXCR, one entry per CDR3 protein. The data hold about 400,000 distinct CDR3 sequences, with 15% to 19% observed a single time. This specimen comes from a study of Graves' ophthalmopathy and Graves' hyperthyroidism. Stable hyperthyroid donors showed no ophthalmopathy during 18 months follow-up. V gave up 4 bases and J gave up 4 bases; unmatched junction bases: 10. The CDR3 covers 17 residues. The germline CDR1 and CDR2 sequences are LGHDT and YNNKEL (reference sequence).

The source is a young woman with stable Graves' hyperthyroidism. The sequenced material came from peripheral blood. The rearrangement joins TRBV3-1 to TRBJ2-2; 9 bases are a match to TRBD2. The CDR3 nucleotides are TGTGCCAGCAGCCCCCGGGGGATAGCGGGGGTCACCGGGGAGCTGTTTTTT. Amino acid sequence: CASSPRGIAGVTGELFF.